This entry is about one TCR beta chain. The antigen remains undetermined. The V gene's germline CDR1 is DFQATT and CDR2 SNEGSKA (reference sequence). The CDR3 is made up of 16 amino acids. V was cut by 3 bases and J by 4 bases, with 21 bases left in between. Unique molecular identifiers were present on cDNA, and template switching added a universal primer site. TCRdb redid the calling of the 5' RACE reads with MiXCR, one entry per CDR3 protein. Found here are roughly 230,000 distinct CDR3 sequences, approximately 8.3% of them singletons; the top ten hold 2.5% to 3.5%. This sample was included in a study of identical twins. The study's findings and limits: There were fewer insertions in abundant cord blood beta clonotypes, but memory repertoires showed no such pattern. Out-of-frame alpha sequences common to twins were enriched for low generation probability.

The donor group consisted entirely of healthy Caucasians. These same data were also listed under a study on yellow fever vaccine responses in identical twins.

The gene calls are TRBV20-1 and TRBJ2-5; possibly TRBD1 for D (6 bases). The sequenced material came from CD8+ T cells sorted from blood. This receptor was obtained from a woman younger than 30 in good health. The CDR3 DNA reads as TGCAGTGCTAGCGACCCCACCGGGACCAGGGGAGAGACCCAGTACTTC. It codes for CSASDPTGTRGETQYF.